This paragraph covers one T cell receptor (beta chain) sequence. Repertoires were generated with immunoSEQ multiplex PCR, while TCRdb's copy carries only in-frame clones and drops some. The sample includes roughly 100,000 clones, about 80% seen only once; the top ten take 13%. The data derive from a study of control samples from healthy donors and cancer patients. Specimen: blood. The TCR sequence derives from a woman aged 45-65 years in good health.

CDR3 sequence (DNA): TGTGCCAGCAGCTTAGCGCTGGAAGGGATGAGGGGTCAGCCCCAGCATTTT. Translated: CASSLALEGMRGQPQHF. The V gene is TRBV7-9, the J gene TRBJ1-5, with D tentatively TRBD1 (5 bases). V was clipped by 0 bases and J by 6 bases, with 18 bases between them. This CDR3 is 17 amino acids long. Germline V gene lookup returns CDR1 SEHNR and CDR2 FQNEAQ (reference sequence). The entire variable domain, with the rest obtained from reference TRBV7-9 and TRBJ1-5, is as follows: DTGVSQNPRHKITKRGQNVTFRCDPISEHNRLYWYRQTLGQGPEFLTYFQNEAQLEKSRLLSDRFSAERPKGSFSTLEIQRTEQGDSAMYLCASSLALEGMRGQPQHFGDGTRLSIL.